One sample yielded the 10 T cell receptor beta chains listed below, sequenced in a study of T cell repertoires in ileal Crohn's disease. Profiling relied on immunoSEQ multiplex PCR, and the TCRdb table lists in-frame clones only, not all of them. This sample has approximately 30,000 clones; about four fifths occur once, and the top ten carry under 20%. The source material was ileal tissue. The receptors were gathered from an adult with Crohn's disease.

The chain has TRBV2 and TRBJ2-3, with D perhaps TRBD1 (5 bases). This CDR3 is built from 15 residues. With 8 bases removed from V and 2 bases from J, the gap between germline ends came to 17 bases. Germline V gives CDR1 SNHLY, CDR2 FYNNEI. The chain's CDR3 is CASGWGTISTDTQYF. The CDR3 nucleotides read TGTGCCAGCGGCTGGGGCACTATTTCCACAGATACGCAGTATTTT.

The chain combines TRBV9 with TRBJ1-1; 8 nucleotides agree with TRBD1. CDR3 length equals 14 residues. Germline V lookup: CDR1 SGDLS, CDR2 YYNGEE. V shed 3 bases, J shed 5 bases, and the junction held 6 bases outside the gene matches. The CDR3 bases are TGTGCCAGCAGCGACGGACAGGGTGGAACTGAAGCTTTCTTT. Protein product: CASSDGQGGTEAFF. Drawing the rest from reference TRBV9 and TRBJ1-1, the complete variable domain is DSGVTQTPKHLITATGQRVTLRCSPRSGDLSVYWYQQSLDQGLQFLIQYYNGEERAKGNILERFSAQQFPDLHSELNLSSLELGDSALYFCASSDGQGGTEAFFGQGTRLTVV.

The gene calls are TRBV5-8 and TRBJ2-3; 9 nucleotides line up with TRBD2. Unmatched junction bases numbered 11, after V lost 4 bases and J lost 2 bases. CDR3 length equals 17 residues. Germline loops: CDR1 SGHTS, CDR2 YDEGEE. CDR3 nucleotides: TGTGCCAGCAGCCTCCCAGGGGTAGCGGGGGTCACAGATACGCAGTATTTT. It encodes CASSLPGVAGVTDTQYF.

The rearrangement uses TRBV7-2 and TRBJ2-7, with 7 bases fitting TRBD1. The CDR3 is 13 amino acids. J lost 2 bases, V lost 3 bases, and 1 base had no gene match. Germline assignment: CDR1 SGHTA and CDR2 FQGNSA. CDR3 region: CASSLQGAYEQYF. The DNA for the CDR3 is TGTGCCAGCAGCTTGCAGGGGGCCTACGAGCAGTACTTC. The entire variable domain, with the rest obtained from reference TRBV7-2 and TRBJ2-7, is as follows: GAGVSQSPSNKVTEKGKDVELRCDPISGHTALYWYRQSLGQGLEFLIYFQGNSAPDKSGLPSDRFSAERTGGSVSTLTIQRTQQEDSAVYLCASSLQGAYEQYFGPGTRLTVT.

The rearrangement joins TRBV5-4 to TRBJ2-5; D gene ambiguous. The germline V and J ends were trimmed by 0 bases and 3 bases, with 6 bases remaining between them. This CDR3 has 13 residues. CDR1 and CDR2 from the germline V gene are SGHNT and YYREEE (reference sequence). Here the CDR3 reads CASSLGAKETQYF. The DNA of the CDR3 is TGTGCCAGCAGCTTGGGAGCAAAAGAGACCCAGTACTTC.

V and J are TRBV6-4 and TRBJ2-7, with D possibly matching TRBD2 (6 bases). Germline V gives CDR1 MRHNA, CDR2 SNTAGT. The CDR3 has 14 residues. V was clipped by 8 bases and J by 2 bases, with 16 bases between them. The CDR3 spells CASESGTSPYEQYF. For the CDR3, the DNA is TGTGCCAGCGAATCCGGGACTTCACCCTACGAGCAGTACTTC.

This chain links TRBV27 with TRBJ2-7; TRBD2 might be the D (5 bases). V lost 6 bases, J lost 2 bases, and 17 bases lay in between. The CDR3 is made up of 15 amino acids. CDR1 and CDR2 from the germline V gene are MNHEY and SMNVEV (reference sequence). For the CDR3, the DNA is TGTGCCAGCAGACCCCGGACTTTTGGAACCTACGAGCAGTACTTC. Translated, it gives CASRPRTFGTYEQYF.

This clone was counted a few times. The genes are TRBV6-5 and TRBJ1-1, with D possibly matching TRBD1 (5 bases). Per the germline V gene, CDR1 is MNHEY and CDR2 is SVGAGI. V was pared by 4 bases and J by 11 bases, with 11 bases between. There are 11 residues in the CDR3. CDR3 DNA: TGTGCCAGCAGTTGGGGGGGTAGGGCTTTCTTT. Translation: CASSWGGRAFF.

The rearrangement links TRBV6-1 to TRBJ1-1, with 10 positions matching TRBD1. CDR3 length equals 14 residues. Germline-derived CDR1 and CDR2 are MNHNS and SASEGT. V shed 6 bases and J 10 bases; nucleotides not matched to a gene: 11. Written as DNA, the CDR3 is TGTGCCAGCAGGGATCCGGGACAGGGGCGAGGAGCTTTCTTT. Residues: CASRDPGQGRGAFF.

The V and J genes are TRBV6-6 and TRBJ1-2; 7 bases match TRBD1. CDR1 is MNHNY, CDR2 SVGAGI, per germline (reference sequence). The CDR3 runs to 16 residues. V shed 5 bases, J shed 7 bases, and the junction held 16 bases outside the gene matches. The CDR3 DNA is TGTGCCAGCAGTCCATATATTGATTCCGGGACAGTTGGCTACACCTTC. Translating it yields CASSPYIDSGTVGYTF.